A single T cell receptor beta chain is shown here with its context. The repertoire was sequenced with immunoSEQ multiplex PCR; TCRdb's copy has only in-frame clones and lacks some. The sample carries fewer than 500,000 clones, 90% recorded once. This record belongs to a study of Ad26.COV2.S vaccination and SARS-CoV-2 variants. The treatment is: around 19 received Ad26.COV2.S at low or high dose, single or two shots; about 5 received placebo; per-sample allocation not given. Day 63 following the first vaccine or placebo injection was when the samples were taken. V lost 3 bases and J lost 7, with 18 bases in between. The CDR3 is 15 residues long. Germline V gene lookup returns CDR1 LNHDA and CDR2 SQIVND (reference sequence).

This chain joins TRBV19 and TRBJ2-5; D remains unclear. The sequencing here drew on peripheral blood, taken in a trial of Ad26.COV2.S vaccine versus placebo. The TCR originated in a person aged 18-65 years who received the Ad26.COV2.S COVID-19 vaccine or a placebo. As DNA, the CDR3 is TGTGCCAGTAGTATTTCTCCCGCGGTCACGGGGACCCAGTACTTC. Protein product: CASSISPAVTGTQYF.